This note documents a single T cell receptor beta chain sequence. Between the trimmed V and J ends, which lost 2 bases and 4 bases, there was a span of 14 bases. Germline loops: CDR1 LNHNV, CDR2 YYDKDF (reference sequence). The CDR3 sequence is 15 residues long. Donation came from healthy HIV-negative adults that had no recent acute infections or vaccinations. Every donor was a Caucasian adult from Nashville, Tennessee. It was at deep level that the assay was run. TCRdb's copy holds only in-frame clones and misses some; the assay was immunoSEQ multiplex PCR. The sample holds over a million clones, roughly 96% seen once. The data were taken from a study of shared clonotypes between healthy human individuals. About the study: CD4 naive and memory got three plates each, CD8 naive two, CD8 memory one.

Specimen: naive CD4+ T cells sorted from blood. Subset in this sample: CD45RA+ positively selected. The chain has TRBV15 and TRBJ1-2; TRBD1 might be the D (6 bases). The sequence was collected from a man aged 30-40 years in good health. The CDR3 DNA follows: TGTGCCACCAGCAGACCCGGACAGAGAACCTATGGCTACACCTTC. It encodes CATSRPGQRTYGYTF.